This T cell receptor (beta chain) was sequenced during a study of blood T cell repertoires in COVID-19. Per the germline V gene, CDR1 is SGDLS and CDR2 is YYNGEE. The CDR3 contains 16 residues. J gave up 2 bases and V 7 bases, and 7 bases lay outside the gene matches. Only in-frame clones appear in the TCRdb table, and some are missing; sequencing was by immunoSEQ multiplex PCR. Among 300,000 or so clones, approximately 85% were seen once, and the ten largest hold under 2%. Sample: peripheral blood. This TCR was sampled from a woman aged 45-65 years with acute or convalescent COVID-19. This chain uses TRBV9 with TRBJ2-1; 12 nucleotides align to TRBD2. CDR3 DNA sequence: TGTGCCAGCTCCTTACTAGCGGGAGGCGCCTACAATGAGCAGTTCTTC. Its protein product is CASSLLAGGAYNEQFF.